A selection of T cell receptor beta chains follows, all from one sample in a study of blood T cell repertoires in COVID-19. TCRdb keeps only in-frame clones here, not all; method: immunoSEQ multiplex PCR. The sample contains tens of thousands of clones, around 85% of which appear only once. Specimen: peripheral blood. These receptors all stem from a human donor in a cohort sampled during active COVID-19. Each CDR3 is given with its conserved first and last residue.

TRBV18,20,TRBJ2-7,CASSPPTYGTSGRTNYEQYF
TRBV7-9,15,TRBJ1-3,CASSQPRAPGGTIYF
TRBV19,14,TRBJ2-3,CASSRDRGTDTQYF
TRBV30,13,TRBJ1-6,CAWTDSHNSPLHF
TRBV11-3,14,TRBJ2-2,CASSRTGYNGELFF
TRBV5-5,13,TRBJ2-7,CASSLYRDYEQYF
TRBV5-1,15,TRBJ1-1,CASSTGQGSPGEAFF
TRBV28,15,TRBJ2-1,CASTLLAGGPHDQFF
TRBV4-2,15,TRBJ1-1,CASSQVAEGAVEAFF
TRBV19,15,TRBJ2-1,CASSFEAGVRNEQFF
TRBV7-8,16,TRBJ2-2,CASSRTSVMSTGELFF
TRBV2,14,TRBJ2-3,CASSARGSTDTQYF
TRBV28,16,TRBJ2-5,CASSPLGLAGVGTQYF
TRBV2,14,TRBJ2-3,CASSEARFGDTQYF
TRBV7-2,16,TRBJ2-7,CASSLVGQVPTYEQYF
TRBV7-3,15,TRBJ2-3,CASSLFSGRTDTQYF
TRBV19,13,TRBJ2-1,CASSIRGGYEQFF
TRBV13,16,TRBJ2-1,CASSSLTSGRRDEQFF
TRBV18,15,TRBJ1-5,CASSPTEVSNQPQHF
TRBV27,14,TRBJ2-7,CASSLSGASYEQYF
TRBV7-2,15,TRBJ2-7,CASSLLAGASYEQYF
TRBV11-2,14,TRBJ2-7,CASSLEMGPGEQYF
TRBV6-5,14,TRBJ1-6,CASSYGTSNSPLHF
TRBV9,15,TRBJ2-1,CASSVEGAADNEQFF
TRBV6-4,13,TRBJ2-3,CASSTEAGGAQYF
TRBV21-1,17,TRBJ2-1,CASSKGGGGASYNEQFF
TRBV5-4,15,TRBJ2-1,CASSLTSGGWDEQFF
TRBV5-4,16,TRBJ2-3,CASSLAETRATDTQYF
TRBV6-6,15,TRBJ1-6,CASSTRQGGSSPLHF
TRBV19,16,TRBJ2-5,CASTPGLAVGEETQYF
TRBV5-4,15,TRBJ2-3,CASSLPDRVGDTQYF
TRBV20-1,14,TRBJ2-7,CSASPPGGGYEQYF
TRBV3-1/TRBV3-2,13,TRBJ2-7,CASSLGQSREQYF
TRBV5-1,16,TRBJ2-1,CASSLGGTGEYNEQFF
TRBV18,15,TRBJ1-2,CASSPPPTGAGGYTF
TRBV15,12,TRBJ1-2,CATSEGEDGYTF
TRBV6-1,20,TRBJ2-2,CASSERSGRGLAGVPGELFF
TRBV6-2/TRBV6-3,11,TRBJ1-1,CASSPGTEAFF
TRBV6-5,16,TRBJ2-1,CASSYLAGGQYNEQFF
TRBV25-1,15,TRBJ1-6,CASTFAGGNNSPLHF
TRBV7-9,13,TRBJ1-1,CASSTPGGAEAFF
TRBV4-3,17,TRBJ2-5,CASSQGFPLAAQETQYF
TRBV2,15,TRBJ2-7,CASRLLAGGDYEQYF
TRBV10-2,15,TRBJ2-7,CASSSFQAGEYEQYF
TRBV11-2,14,TRBJ1-6,CASSLGGQNSPLHF
TRBV21-1,17,TRBJ1-5,CASSKVPPGQDNQPQHF
TRBV5-1,15,TRBJ2-4,CASSLGTGDLNIQYF
TRBV19,16,TRBJ2-1,CASRKDSSTLYNEQFF
TRBV4-3,17,TRBJ2-3,CASSPTGGGAGIDTQYF
TRBV6-5,13,TRBJ1-2,CASSYTDSYGYTF
TRBV9,13,TRBJ2-1,CASSVDGGNEQFF
TRBV9,17,TRBJ2-7,CASSVRGQGVSQYEQYF
TRBV7-8,17,TRBJ1-6,CASSLMKGTRGTSPLHF
TRBV19,17,TRBJ1-5,CASSRTGGLYSNQPQHF